This section outlines one T cell receptor (beta chain) sequence together with its context. Its target is unknown. This specimen comes from a study of CD8 T cells in ankylosing spondylitis. Study-wide results and limits: In ankylosing spondylitis blood, a motif of seven or eight highly homologous TCR beta variants appeared characteristic.

Germline V gene data show CDR1 as SQVTM and CDR2 as ANQGSEA. This CDR3 has 22 amino acids. With 0 bases removed from V and 4 bases from J, the gap between germline ends came to 35 bases. Scientists made TCR beta libraries using quantitative 5'-RACE with molecular barcodes. TCRdb used MiXCR to reprocess the 5' RACE reads, holding one entry per CDR3 protein. The sample records under 250,000 distinct CDR3 sequences, around 32% being singletons. V is TRBV29-1 and J is TRBJ2-3; TRBD2 might be the D (7 bases). This clonotype was obtained from a male donor with ankylosing spondylitis or in good health (not recorded which). Sequencing used blood, either unsorted or a sorted T cell fraction (not recorded which). CDR3 DNA sequence: TGCAGCGTTGAAGACCCGCGACAGACAGGCAATGTTGTGCGGGGGTTGGCAGATACGCAGTATTTT. Protein: CSVEDPRQTGNVVRGLADTQYF.